This record looks at one T cell receptor beta chain sequence and its context. The target antigen is unknown. The sample belongs to a study of CD8+ T cells in alopecia areata. Study overall: Treated patients were dosed with oral tofacitinib, taking 5 to 10 mg twice daily. Study findings and constraints: Normal scalp had lower clonality than lesional scalp, with alopecia totalis/universalis lesions showing this most strongly. Many expanded lesional clones remained in scalp and blood on tofacitinib.

Extracted RNA was reverse transcribed, and the resulting cDNA served as sequencing template. TCRdb's table, derived via immunoSEQ multiplex PCR, lists solely in-frame clones and lacks some. The profile shows some 42,000 clones, roughly 92% of them singletons. Treatment indicated: oral pan-JAK inhibitor, 5-10 mg twice daily. The study team obtained lesional scalp punch biopsies and peripheral blood from alopecia areata patients. There are 11 residues in the CDR3. V shed 3 bases and J shed 6 bases, with 2 bases lying between them. Germline V gene data show CDR1 as MDHEN and CDR2 as SYDVKM. The chain joins TRBV28 to TRBJ2-2; D ambiguous. The sequencing used CD8+ T cells sorted from blood, collected at week 24, from a patient treated with tofacitinib. The receptor comes from a human donor with alopecia areata. CDR3 nucleotides: TGTGCCAGCAGTTTTTCCGGGGAGCTGTTTTTT. This encodes CASSFSGELFF.